The entry that follows covers one T cell receptor (beta chain) sequence. Looked up from germline, CDR1 is MNHEY and CDR2 is SVGAGI. The CDR3 spans 15 residues. With 4 bases removed from V and 3 bases from J, the gap between germline ends came to 14 bases. The source of the sample is a study of T-cell reconstitution after alpha-beta-depleted transplantation in children. Library preparation (for TCRbeta) was performed with unique molecular identifiers. MiXCR was run by TCRdb on the PCR reads, yielding one entry per CDR3 protein. The sample includes almost 400,000 distinct CDR3 sequences, around 21% seen only once; the top ten take 3.8%.

The rearrangement links TRBV6-5 to TRBJ2-3; either TRBD1 or TRBD2 may supply D (5 bases each). This receptor was identified in a human donor who donated a stem cell graft to a child with acute myeloid leukemia. The starting material was PBMCs from the stem cell graft donor, obtained from the stem cell graft. The CDR3 sequence is CASSSSGKGTDTQYF. In DNA form, the CDR3 reads TGTGCCAGCAGTTCTTCCGGGAAGGGGACAGATACGCAGTATTTT.